The 22 T cell receptor beta chains below come from one sample, sequenced in a study of blood T cell repertoires in COVID-19. Sequencing used immunoSEQ multiplex PCR; TCRdb keeps in-frame clones, though not all of them. The top ten hold 5.5% of the sample, which has 120,000 to 150,000 clones, approximately 84% seen once. The sequencing sample was made of PBMCs or T cells enriched from blood (not recorded which). These receptors originate from a man in his forties or fifties with acute COVID-19.

The J gene is TRBJ1-4, the V gene TRBV18, with D unclear. The V end lost 3 bases, the J end lost 4 bases, and 12 bases lay between the germline ends. CDR3 length: 15 amino acids. CDR1 and CDR2 (germline): KGHSH, LQKENI. The CDR3 loop reads CASSPSGRYNEKLFF. In DNA form, the CDR3 reads TGTGCCAGCTCACCCTCCGGGAGATATAATGAAAAACTGTTTTTT.

This clone was counted a few times. The rearrangement uses TRBV15 and TRBJ1-6, with D unclear. This CDR3 has 16 amino acids. V was pared by 0 bases and J by 7 bases, with 13 bases between. The V gene's germline CDR1 is LNHNV and CDR2 YYDKDF (reference sequence). The CDR3 region has the DNA TGTGCCACCAGCAGAGATCGAAGGCAGGCCAATTCACCCCTCCACTTT. Translation: CATSRDRRQANSPLHF.

The rearrangement joins TRBV21-1 to TRBJ2-7; no check of the table's D call, TRBD1, against the DNA was made. TRBV21-1 constitutes a pseudogene. This CDR3 is built from 15 residues. The CDR3 DNA is TGTGCCAGCAGCAAGGACAGAAATTGGTCCTACGAGCAGTACTTC. It specifies CASSKDRNWSYEQYF.

This clone was seen a single time. The chain has TRBV9 and TRBJ2-6; D is undetermined. This CDR3 has 15 amino acids. Germline V gives CDR1 SGDLS, CDR2 YYNGEE. The V and J ends lost 0 bases and 1 base respectively, with 5 bases between them. Here the CDR3 DNA reads TGTGCCAGCAGCGTAGAACGGTCTGGGGCCAACGTCCTGACTTTC. This translates into CASSVERSGANVLTF.

The rearrangement links TRBV7-8 to TRBJ2-2; tentative D call: TRBD2 (5 bases). In germline, CDR1 is SGHVS, CDR2 FQNEAQ. V gave up 2 bases and J gave up 3 bases, with 7 bases separating them. CDR3 length: 14 amino acids. CDR3 DNA sequence: TGTGCCAGCAGCTTATCCGGGGACACCGGGGAGCTGTTTTTT. As protein: CASSLSGDTGELFF.

The J gene is TRBJ1-2, the V gene TRBV3-1 (or the pseudogene TRBV3-2); no clear D gene. The length of the CDR3 is 14 residues. V dropped 3 bases and J dropped 1 base, with 9 bases sitting between them. CDR1 is LGHDT, CDR2 YNNKEL, per germline (reference sequence). Here the CDR3 reads CASSHFQNNYGYTF. For the CDR3, the DNA is TGTGCCAGCAGCCATTTTCAGAATAACTATGGCTACACCTTC.

The sample holds a few counts of this clone. The chain carries TRBV28 and TRBJ1-1, with 8 bases fitting TRBD1. With V trimmed by 4 bases and J by 1 base, 5 bases remained unmatched. Germline CDR1 MDHEN, CDR2 SYDVKM. The CDR3 is 15 amino acids. Here the CDR3 DNA reads TGTGCCAGCAGTTCACTGACAGGGGAGAACACTGAAGCTTTCTTT. The encoded protein is CASSSLTGENTEAFF.

V is TRBV27 and J is TRBJ2-5; 8 bases match TRBD2. CDR1 is MNHEY and CDR2 is SMNVEV in the germline V gene (reference sequence). This CDR3 is built from 16 residues. V trimming: 4 bases; J trimming: 4 bases; junction bases outside the gene matches: 11. This chain's CDR3 is CASSSTGGRLIETQYF. In DNA form, the CDR3 reads TGTGCCAGCAGTTCCACGGGGGGGCGGTTAATAGAGACCCAGTACTTC.

The gene calls are TRBV9 and TRBJ1-6; D gene unclear. CDR3 length: 15 residues. The germline V gene has CDR1 SGDLS and CDR2 YYNGEE. V was cut by 0 bases and J by 7 bases, with 11 bases left in between. CDR3 in DNA: TGTGCCAGCAGCGTAGGTCCGGGTAGGAATTCACCCCTCCACTTT. Translated, it gives CASSVGPGRNSPLHF.

The V call is TRBV6-5, the J call TRBJ1-1; D is perhaps TRBD1 (6 bases). The length of the CDR3 is 14 residues. Trimming removed 4 bases from V and 1 base from J, with 10 bases in between. Germline values: CDR1 MNHEY, CDR2 SVGAGI. The CDR3 reads CASSSYRENTEAFF. In nucleotides, the CDR3 is TGTGCCAGCAGTTCTTACAGGGAGAACACTGAAGCTTTCTTT.

This rearrangement joins TRBV18 to TRBJ1-5; weak D call: TRBD1 (5 bases). The CDR3 has 16 amino acids. V was pared by 2 bases and J by 2 bases, with 13 bases between. Germline values: CDR1 KGHSH, CDR2 LQKENI. CDR3 bases: TGTGCCAGCTCACCAAGAGGGGAGGTGGGCAATCAGCCCCAGCATTTT. This translates into CASSPRGEVGNQPQHF.

This clone came up a few times. The CDR3 here is CASSLGILVRANYGYTF. The CDR3 bases are TGCGCCAGCAGCTTGGGAATTTTAGTACGTGCTAACTATGGCTACACCTTC. The J gene is TRBJ1-2, the V gene TRBV5-1; D remains ambiguous. The CDR3 length is 17 residues. Germline V gene sequence: CDR1 SGHRS, CDR2 YFSETQ. Trimming removed 0 bases from V and 0 bases from J, with 15 bases in between. Full variable domain (missing parts from reference TRBV5-1 and TRBJ1-2): KAGVTQTPRYLIKTRGQQVTLSCSPISGHRSVSWYQQTPGQGLQFLFEYFSETQRNKGNFPGRFSGRQFSNSRSEMNVSTLELGDSALYLCASSLGILVRANYGYTFGSGTRLTVV.

The rearrangement uses TRBV18 and TRBJ2-3, with TRBD2 as a possible D gene (5 bases). The CDR3 spans 16 residues. Trimming removed 4 bases at V and 2 bases at J, with 16 bases between. Germline lookup yields CDR1 KGHSH and CDR2 LQKENI. The CDR3 DNA reads as TGTGCCAGCTCACAAGGACTTTTACCCACCACAGATACGCAGTATTTT. Protein sequence: CASSQGLLPTTDTQYF.

The count of this clone is one. V usage is TRBV18 and J usage is TRBJ1-5; D is uncertain. Trimming stripped 3 bases from V and 0 bases from J, with 6 bases between. CDR1 and CDR2 (germline): KGHSH, LQKENI. The CDR3 totals 14 residues. This chain's CDR3 is CASSPDNSNQPQHF. Written as DNA, the CDR3 is TGTGCCAGCTCACCTGACAATAGCAATCAGCCCCAGCATTTT.

This clone was seen a single time. The chain employs TRBV4-1 and TRBJ1-4; tentative D call: TRBD1 (6 bases). This CDR3 spans 14 amino acids. V dropped 5 bases and J dropped 7 bases, with 14 bases sitting between them. Looked up from germline, CDR1 is MGHRA and CDR2 is YSYEKL. As DNA, the CDR3 is TGCGCCAGCAGCGCGAATCTAGGGGGTGAAAAACTGTTTTTT. It is translated as CASSANLGGEKLFF.

The genes are TRBV15 and TRBJ2-5, with TRBD2 identical over 7 bases. The CDR3 spans 14 residues. V gave up 3 bases and J gave up 6 bases; unmatched junction bases: 7. Looked up from germline, CDR1 is LNHNV and CDR2 is YYDKDF (reference sequence). The CDR3 reads CATSRGEGGKTQYF. As DNA, the CDR3 is TGTGCCACCAGCAGGGGGGAGGGTGGCAAGACCCAGTACTTC.

The rearrangement links TRBV6-5 to TRBJ2-1, with 9 bases that match TRBD2. V dropped 0 bases and J dropped 8; count of bases not matched to a gene: 8. The CDR3 covers 16 residues. The germline V gene has CDR1 MNHEY and CDR2 SVGAGI. CDR3 sequence (DNA): TGTGCCAGCAGTTACTCAGCTAGCGGGAATTTGGATGAGCAGTTCTTC. It codes for CASSYSASGNLDEQFF.

The chain carries TRBV12-3 or TRBV12-4 and TRBJ2-1; possible D gene TRBD1, 6 bases. The CDR3 has 13 amino acids. The V gene lost 6 bases and the J gene lost 1 base, with 7 bases spanning the gap. The CDR3 nucleotides are TGTGCCAGCAGACAGGGTTCCTACAATGAGCAGTTCTTC. The encoded protein is CASRQGSYNEQFF.

V is TRBV7-9 and J is TRBJ2-6; tentatively, D is TRBD1 (5 bases). This CDR3 has 16 amino acids. Trimming left V 5 bases short and J 2 bases short, with 13 bases between. CDR1 is SEHNR and CDR2 is FQNEAQ in the germline V gene (reference sequence). Here the CDR3 DNA reads TGTGCCAGCAGCAAAGACCAGGGTACTGGGGCCAACGTCCTGACTTTC. Translated: CASSKDQGTGANVLTF.

This rearrangement joins TRBV10-3 to TRBJ1-3, with 9 positions matching TRBD1. The J segment lost 0 bases and the V segment lost 0 bases, leaving 3 bases of the junction unmatched. Germline V gene data show CDR1 as ENHRY and CDR2 as SYGVKD. CDR3 length equals 17 residues. The CDR3 loop reads CAISESVGQGSGNTIYF. In DNA form, the CDR3 reads TGTGCCATCAGTGAGTCCGTGGGACAGGGCTCTGGAAACACCATATATTTT.

The rearrangement joins TRBV28 to TRBJ1-4, with a tentative D call TRBD1 (6 bases). With 2 bases removed from V and 7 bases from J, the gap between germline ends came to 38 bases. The length of the CDR3 is 23 residues. Germline-derived CDR1 and CDR2 are MDHEN and SYDVKM. The CDR3 loop reads CASSLVGRGAKPFQTLLGEKLFF. CDR3 nucleotides: TGTGCCAGCAGTTTAGTTGGGCGGGGGGCGAAACCCTTTCAAACTCTGCTGGGTGAAAAACTGTTTTTT.

CDR3 nucleotides: TGTGCCACCACCCGGGGGTCACAAGAGACCCAGTACTTC. This translates into CATTRGSQETQYF. The V call is TRBV19, the J call TRBJ2-5; D might be TRBD2 (6 bases). This CDR3 comprises 13 residues. V was trimmed by 10 bases and J by 2 bases, leaving 14 bases between them. From germline, CDR1 is LNHDA and CDR2 SQIVND (reference sequence).